This TCR beta chain was identified during a study of cytomegalovirus exposure and HLA in healthy donors. The PCR ran on 60 Vbeta and 13 Jbeta primers. The data were produced by immunoSEQ multiplex PCR, yet TCRdb's version contains in-frame clones alone and is incomplete. The sample contains about 130,000 clones, roughly 85% of which appear only once. Source material: PBMCs. The origin of this receptor is a boy aged 5-17 years in good health and CMV-seronegative.

CDR3 sequence (DNA): TGTGCCAGCAGGTCTGGAGACGGGGGTGAAAAACTGTTTTTT. This translates into CASRSGDGGEKLFF. V and J are TRBV6-5 and TRBJ1-4; tentatively, D is TRBD1 (5 bases). This CDR3 comprises 14 residues. Germline CDR1 and CDR2: MNHEY and SVGAGI. Trimming removed 6 bases at V and 7 bases at J, with 15 bases between.